This TCR beta chain emerged from a study of human T cells and chemical hapten exposure. The CDR3 contains 14 residues. Trimming left V 5 bases short and J 3 bases short, with 11 bases between. Germline CDR1 is MNHEY and CDR2 is SMNVEV (reference sequence). MiXCR, applied by TCRdb to the RACE reads, yields one record per CDR3 protein. The table includes 80,000 to 95,000 distinct CDR3 sequences, 8% to 10% detected once. Time point given: pre-sensitization, week 0. The treatment was: therapeutic diphenylcyclopropenone sensitization with weekly scalp DPC. The rearrangement uses TRBV27 and TRBJ2-1; D possibly corresponds to TRBD1 (5 bases). This receptor was identified in a woman in her forties with alopecia areata. Some clones in this sample may be carry-over from other donors' samples. Sequences were derived from whole blood, sampled in connection with sensitization to the hapten diphenylcyclopropenone (DPC). The CDR3 sequence: CASSRPDNYNEQFF. CDR3 in DNA: TGTGCCAGCAGTCGCCCGGACAACTACAATGAGCAGTTCTTC.